The table lists the clone carrying this T cell receptor (beta chain) with a few counts. Original processing methods: The assay estimated nucleated cells by amplifying reference gene primers. Sequenced by immunoSEQ multiplex PCR; TCRdb stores in-frame clones only, minus some. V and J calls plus clone size are reproduced from that table; the DNA served to infer D and trimming. This table has 70,000 to 95,000 clones, about four fifths appearing once. The CDR3 runs to 13 residues. The germline V gene has CDR1 WSHSY and CDR2 SAAADI. V gave up 6 bases and J gave up 0 bases, with 8 bases separating them. The data were taken from a study of blood T cell repertoires in COVID-19. Study as a whole: Specimens from acute and convalescent COVID-19 originated in the United States, Italy and Spain. T cells, B-cell-depleted T cells, or PBMCs provided the cDNA or gDNA that served as material.

Sequences were obtained from peripheral blood. The rearrangement links TRBV10-2 to TRBJ1-1, with D hard to call. The origin of this receptor is a middle-aged woman with active or convalescent COVID-19. The CDR3 DNA reads as TGCGCCAGCAGCCCCAGGATGAACACTGAAGCTTTCTTT. Translation: CASSPRMNTEAFF.